The text below deals with one T cell receptor beta chain. What it recognizes is unknown. The data were taken from a study of cytomegalovirus exposure and HLA in healthy donors. Study overall: Researchers previously reported finding 90 million to 120 million unique TCR beta sequences from about 170 million T cells. General study findings and limits: Specificity of a few CMV-associated chains for CMV antigens was verified in vitro. Earlier analysis found most TCR beta V segments productive about 87% or about 30% of the time. TCR beta chain V- and J-gene trimming was linked, in a later analysis, to a missense variant in DCLRE1C.

The germline V gene has CDR1 MNHNS and CDR2 SASEGT. This CDR3 contains 15 residues. Trimming took off 1 base at V and 6 bases at J, with 16 bases between the two ends. PCR involved 60 Vbeta and 13 Jbeta primers. Using immunoSEQ multiplex PCR, the repertoire was profiled, and TCRdb retains in-frame clones only, with some absent. Here the sample spans 150,000 to 200,000 clones, approximately 80% being singletons. This receptor was obtained from a woman aged 45 to 65 in good health and CMV-seropositive. Sequenced sample: PBMCs. The gene calls are TRBV6-1 and TRBJ2-7, with D possibly TRBD2 on 6 matching bases. CDR3 nucleotides: TGTGCCAGCAGTGAAGGGGCGGGATCCCCCTCCGAGCAGTACTTC. It codes for CASSEGAGSPSEQYF.